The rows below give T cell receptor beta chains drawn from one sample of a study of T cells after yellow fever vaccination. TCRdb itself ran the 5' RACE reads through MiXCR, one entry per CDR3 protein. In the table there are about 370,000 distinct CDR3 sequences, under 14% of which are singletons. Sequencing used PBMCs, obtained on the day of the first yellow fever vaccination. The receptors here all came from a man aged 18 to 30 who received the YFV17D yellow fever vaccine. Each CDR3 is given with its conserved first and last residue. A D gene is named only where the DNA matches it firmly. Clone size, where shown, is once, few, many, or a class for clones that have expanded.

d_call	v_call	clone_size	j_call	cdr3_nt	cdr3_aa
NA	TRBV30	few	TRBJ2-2	TGTGCCTGGGGACAGTACACCGGGGAGCTGTTTTTT	CAWGQYTGELFF
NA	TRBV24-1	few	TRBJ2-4	TGTGCCACCAGTGACCCCTCTCTAGCCAAAAACATTCAGTACTTC	CATSDPSLAKNIQYF
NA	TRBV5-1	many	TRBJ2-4	TGCGCCAGCAGCTTGCACCAGGGGGCGGGGGACATTCAGTACTTC	CASSLHQGAGDIQYF
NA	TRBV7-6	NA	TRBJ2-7	TGTGCCAGCAGCTTCTCCGGCAGACCCTACGAGCAGTACTTC	CASSFSGRPYEQYF
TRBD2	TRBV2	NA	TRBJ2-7	TGTGCCAGCAGTGAAGCGCCTAGCGGGGGGCCGATTACCTACGAGCAGTACTTC	CASSEAPSGGPITYEQYF
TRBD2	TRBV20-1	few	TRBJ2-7	TGCAGTGCTAGTGGTCTAGCGGGGGGGCTATCGTACGAGCAGTACTTC	CSASGLAGGLSYEQYF
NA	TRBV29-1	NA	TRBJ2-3	TGCAGCGTTGAAGATCGTACAGGGGAGGCAGATACGCAGTATTTT	CSVEDRTGEADTQYF
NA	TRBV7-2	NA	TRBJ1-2	TGTGCCAGCAGCTTCCCAGCCAGCTATGGCTACACCTTC	CASSFPASYGYTF
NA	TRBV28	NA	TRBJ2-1	TGTGCCAGCAGCTTCGATAGGTCCGATGAGCAGTTCTTC	CASSFDRSDEQFF
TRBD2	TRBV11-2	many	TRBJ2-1	TGTGCCAGCAGCTTATTGTGGGGGGGAAACAATGAGCAGTTCTTC	CASSLLWGGNNEQFF
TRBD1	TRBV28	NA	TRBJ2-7	TGTGCCAGCAGCCCAGGGGGCCTTACTGAAGAGCAGTACTTC	CASSPGGLTEEQYF
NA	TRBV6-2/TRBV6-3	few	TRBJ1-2	TGTGCCAGCAGTTACCCATGGGTTATCGCCTGGGGCTACACCTTC	CASSYPWVIAWGYTF
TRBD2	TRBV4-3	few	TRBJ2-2	TGCGCCAGCAGCCAAGACTCAGGGACTAGCGTCGGGGAGCTGTTTTTT	CASSQDSGTSVGELFF
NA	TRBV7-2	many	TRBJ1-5	TGTGCCAGCAGCTTCCGGGACAGCAATCAGCCCCAGCATTTT	CASSFRDSNQPQHF
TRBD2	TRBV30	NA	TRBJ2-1	TGTGCCTGGGACGGTCTAGCGGGGATAAATGAGCAGTTCTTC	CAWDGLAGINEQFF
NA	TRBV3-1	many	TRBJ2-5	TGTGCCAGCAGCCACAAAGGCGGCTGGGCAACAGAGACCCAGTACTTC	CASSHKGGWATETQYF
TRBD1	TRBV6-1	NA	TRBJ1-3	TGTGCCAGCAGCTGGGGGACAGGCGGAAACACCATATATTTT	CASSWGTGGNTIYF
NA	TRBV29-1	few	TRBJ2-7	TGCAGCGTTTCTGGGCCAACGGCCGAGCAGTACTTC	CSVSGPTAEQYF
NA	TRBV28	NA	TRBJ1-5	TGTGCCAGCAGTTTATGGAATCCCAGGATCAGCTACAATCAGCCCCAGCATTTT	CASSLWNPRISYNQPQHF
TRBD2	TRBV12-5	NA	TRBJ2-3	TGTGCTAGTGGTCCCTTTGCGGGAGAAAAGGGCACAGATACGCAGTATTTT	CASGPFAGEKGTDTQYF
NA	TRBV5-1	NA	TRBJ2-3	TGCGCCAGCAGCCTCCGGACAGCCACAGATACGCAGTATTTT	CASSLRTATDTQYF
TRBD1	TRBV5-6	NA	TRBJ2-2	TGTGCCAGCAGCTTCCTAGGACAGGGATGGACCGGGGAGCTGTTTTTT	CASSFLGQGWTGELFF
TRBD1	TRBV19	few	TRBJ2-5	TGTGCCAGCCGGACAGGGGGAGACCAAGAGACCCAGTACTTC	CASRTGGDQETQYF
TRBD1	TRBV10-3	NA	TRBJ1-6	TGTGCCATCAGCCGACAGGGCCCTAATTCACCCCTCCACTTT	CAISRQGPNSPLHF
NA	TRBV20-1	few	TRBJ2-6	TGCAGTGCTATGGAGGGCAATGGGGCCAACGTCCTGACTTTC	CSAMEGNGANVLTF
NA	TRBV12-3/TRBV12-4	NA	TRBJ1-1	TGTGCCAGCAGCCGAAAGAGGCCGGGGAACACTGAAGCTTTCTTT	CASSRKRPGNTEAFF
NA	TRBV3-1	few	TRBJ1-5	TGTGCCAGCAGCTCGACAGGCTATCAGCCCCAGCATTTT	CASSSTGYQPQHF
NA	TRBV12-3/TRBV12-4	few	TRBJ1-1	TGTGCCAGCAGTCCCGAGACAGGCACTGAAGCTTTCTTT	CASSPETGTEAFF
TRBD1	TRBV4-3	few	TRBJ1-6	TGCGCCAGCAGCCCCCAAGGATTTCGGCTAGTGACAGGGGATTCACCCCTCCACTTT	CASSPQGFRLVTGDSPLHF
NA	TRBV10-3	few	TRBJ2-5	TGTGCCATCAGTGATCAACTACAAGAGACCCAGTACTTC	CAISDQLQETQYF
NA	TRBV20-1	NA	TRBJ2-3	TGCAGTGCTAGACCGGCGGGTCTCGCTCTCGCACAGTGGGTGCAGTATTTT	CSARPAGLALAQWVQYF
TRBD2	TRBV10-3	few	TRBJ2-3	TGTGCCATCAGTGCGGGGGGAGGGGAAGATACGCAGTATTTT	CAISAGGGEDTQYF
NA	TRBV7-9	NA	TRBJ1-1	TGTGCCAGCGAGAGAGGCGCTGTTGGAACTGAAGCTTTCTTT	CASERGAVGTEAFF
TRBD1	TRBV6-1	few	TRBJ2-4	TGTGCCAGCAGCCTTACCGGGACAGCAGCCAAAAACATTCAGTACTTC	CASSLTGTAAKNIQYF
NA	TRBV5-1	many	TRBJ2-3	TGCGCCAGCAGCTTGGATGGCAACACAGATACGCAGTATTTT	CASSLDGNTDTQYF
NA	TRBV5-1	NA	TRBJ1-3	TGCGCCAGCAGCTTGGGTCAGTCCCTCTCTGGAAACACCATATATTTT	CASSLGQSLSGNTIYF
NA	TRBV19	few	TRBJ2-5	TGTGCAACAAAAGAGACCCAGTACTTC	CATKETQYF
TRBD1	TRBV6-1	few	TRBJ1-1	TGTGCCAGCAGGGGAAAAACACGAAACAGGGGCGGCACTGAAGCTTTCTTT	CASRGKTRNRGGTEAFF
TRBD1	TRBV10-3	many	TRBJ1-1	TGTGCCATCAGTGAGCAGGGGGCCGCTGAAGCTTTCTTT	CAISEQGAAEAFF
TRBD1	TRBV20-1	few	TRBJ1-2	TGCAGCGGGACGGGACAGGTCTATGGCTACACCTTC	CSGTGQVYGYTF
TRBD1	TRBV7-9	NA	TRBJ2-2	TGTGCCAGCACCGACCGAGGGACAGGGATCCCCGGGGAGCTGTTTTTT	CASTDRGTGIPGELFF